This TCR beta chain was sequenced during a study of blood T cell repertoires in COVID-19. Sequencing used immunoSEQ multiplex PCR; TCRdb keeps in-frame clones, though not all of them. The data show some 300,000 clones, with about 87% seen just once and about 6% held by the top ten. Sequenced material: peripheral blood. The origin of this receptor is a woman between 50 and 59 years old with COVID-19, enrolled during active disease.

CDR3 region: CAWRDRNSPLHF. CDR3 nucleotide sequence: TGTGCCTGGAGAGACAGGAATTCACCCCTCCACTTT. The chain combines TRBV30 with TRBJ1-6; D may be TRBD1 (6 bases). The CDR3 runs to 12 residues. Germline lookup yields CDR1 GTSNPN and CDR2 SVGIG (reference sequence). V dropped 3 bases and J dropped 7 bases, with 7 bases sitting between them. The complete variable domain, with remaining parts taken from reference TRBV30 and TRBJ1-6, reads SQTIHQWPATLVQPVGSPLSLECTVEGTSNPNLYWYRQAAGRGLQLLFYSVGIGQISSEVPQNLSASRPQDRQFILSSKKLLLSDSGFYLCAWRDRNSPLHFGNGTRLTVT.